This TCR beta chain was identified in a study of T cell responses to AZD1222 COVID-19 vaccine. Study-level points and caveats: A mostly white British donor set with more females was recruited, and clonal diversity was possibly underestimated. Among those given AZD1222, only five or six were seropositive at baseline. Spike as a whole was targeted by vaccine-associated CD4 TCRs, dominant at 160-218 and 743-854.

Germline CDR1 is MNHEY and CDR2 is SMNVEV (reference sequence). This CDR3 contains 16 residues. V shed 6 bases and J 0 bases; nucleotides not matched to a gene: 7. Of note for this clone: Its target is unknown.

The table came from immunoSEQ multiplex PCR; TCRdb's copy has only in-frame clones and leaves some out. The table has over 150,000 clones, around 92% seen once. The gene calls are TRBV27 and TRBJ1-3; TRBD1 matches at 8 bases. Sequenced here: peripheral blood, sampled on day 0 of MenACWY control vaccination. The clonotype comes from an adult in good health. Here the CDR3 reads CASSWTGSSSGNTIYF. The CDR3 DNA follows: TGTGCCAGCAGCTGGACAGGGTCGAGCTCTGGAAACACCATATATTTT.